The T cell receptor (beta chain) under discussion was sequenced for a study of T-cell memory formation after mild COVID-19. Study information: The two donors had largely donor-specific TCR clusters.

Overall study results and limits: Contracting CD4+ clones sat mainly in CM and EM; CD8+ in EMRA. CD4+ bias marked clones expanding day 15 to 37, unlike balanced contracting clones.

Germline CDR1 is SNHLY and CDR2 is FYNNEI. The CDR3 runs 13 residues. V dropped 1 base and J dropped 4 bases, with 7 bases sitting between them. This clonotype has more than one count but fewer than ten. Its antigen remains unknown. 5'RACE with constant-segment primers built TCRalpha and TCRbeta cDNA libraries with UMIs. TCRdb ran MiXCR on the 5' RACE reads and lists one entry per CDR3 protein. The sample lists roughly 610,000 distinct CDR3 sequences, 15% to 20% seen once, with roughly 8.2% in the top ten. The sample was PBMCs or a T cell subset sorted from them (not recorded which). The TCR sequence derives from an adult woman who had mild COVID-19 (a few samples of this study predate the infection). Cell type and time point are not known. The chain carries TRBV2 and TRBJ2-5; perhaps TRBD2 as D (5 bases). The CDR3 DNA reads TGTGCCAGCAGTGAAGGGGAGAGAGAGACCCAGTACTTC. This gives the protein CASSEGERETQYF.